This T cell receptor (beta chain) was sequenced during a study of T-cell memory formation after mild COVID-19. This CDR3 spans 14 amino acids. Germline loops: CDR1 SEHNR, CDR2 FQNEAQ (reference sequence). With 5 bases clipped from V and 8 bases from J, the junction kept 8 bases outside the gene matches. In TCRdb, the 5' RACE reads were re-called with MiXCR into one record per CDR3 protein. This table holds about 610,000 distinct CDR3 sequences, around 15% found once. Input material: PBMCs or a T cell subset sorted from them (not recorded which). The chain joins TRBV7-9 to TRBJ2-2, with TRBD2 matching over 7 bases. The receptor was isolated from an adult woman who had mild COVID-19 (a few samples of this study predate the infection). Cell type and time point are not known. The CDR3 protein is CASSPEAGSGELFF. In DNA, the CDR3 is TGTGCCAGCAGCCCAGAAGCGGGATCTGGGGAGCTGTTTTTT.